The clone carrying this T cell receptor (beta chain) was observed a single time. Its antigen is still unknown. The V and J ends lost 0 bases and 9 bases respectively, with 6 bases between them. Germline V gene sequence: CDR1 DFQATT, CDR2 SNEGSKA (reference sequence). This CDR3 has 12 residues. The data were obtained in a study of blood T cells in healthy people across ages. Whole-study results and caveats: Not knowing donor CMV status may have confounded expanded clonotype changes. Any conclusive comparison of naive versus antigen-experienced cells was prevented by using unsorted PBMCs.

A sample-barcoded 5' primer and a J-beta primer mix were used in a second PCR of roughly 6 to 12 cycles. TCRdb used MiXCR to reprocess the 5' RACE reads, holding one entry per CDR3 protein. The repertoire includes approximately 690,000 distinct CDR3 sequences, 35% to 50% of them detected once, and around 30% sits in the top ten. The chain uses TRBV20-1 and TRBJ1-6; D is uncertain. The source of this sequence is a man aged 80 or over in good health. The sequencing input was blood. The CDR3 DNA is TGCAGTGCTAGAGACACCGGTTCACCCCTCCACTTT. Protein: CSARDTGSPLHF.